These T cell receptor beta chains were read from a single sample in a study of T cell changes during pregnancy in multiple sclerosis. Produced via immunoSEQ multiplex PCR; TCRdb's table is partial and in-frame only. Of around 100,000 clones in the sample, around 93% are singletons; the top ten hold roughly 2%. This sample comprised peripheral blood, obtained after pregnancy. These receptors were obtained from a female donor with multiple sclerosis, enrolled in a pregnancy study. Each CDR3 is given with its conserved first and last residue. The order of the fields is V gene, clone size, D gene, J gene, CDR3 DNA, CDR3 protein. A D gene is named only where the DNA matches it firmly. Clone sizes are given selectively: once, few, many, or a class where the clone is expanded.

v_call: TRBV2
clone_size: .
d_call: TRBD2
j_call: TRBJ2-2
cdr3_nt: TGTGCCAGCAGATTGAGGCGGGGGGGCAGCACCGGGGAGCTGTTTTTT
cdr3_aa: CASRLRRGGSTGELFF

v_call: TRBV5-4
clone_size: .
d_call: .
j_call: TRBJ2-7
cdr3_nt: TGTGCCAGCAGCTTGGGGGCGGGGAGCTCCTACGAGCAGTACTTC
cdr3_aa: CASSLGAGSSYEQYF

v_call: TRBV19
clone_size: few
d_call: TRBD1
j_call: TRBJ1-2
cdr3_nt: TGTGCCAGTAGAGAAACGACAGGGAATAACTATGGCTACACCTTC
cdr3_aa: CASRETTGNNYGYTF

v_call: TRBV5-4
clone_size: once
d_call: .
j_call: TRBJ1-2
cdr3_nt: TGTGCCAGCAGCTTGGCCGGGCAGGGTGACGGCTACACCTTC
cdr3_aa: CASSLAGQGDGYTF

v_call: TRBV6-5
clone_size: .
d_call: .
j_call: TRBJ2-3
cdr3_nt: TGTGCCAGCAGTTACTCGAGTCAGGGTTTAGATACGCAGTATTTT
cdr3_aa: CASSYSSQGLDTQYF

v_call: TRBV28
clone_size: .
d_call: .
j_call: TRBJ1-1
cdr3_nt: TGTGCCAGCAGTCCCTCCAGGGAATTGGGCACTGAAGCTTTCTTT
cdr3_aa: CASSPSRELGTEAFF

v_call: TRBV27
clone_size: .
d_call: .
j_call: TRBJ2-7
cdr3_nt: TGTGCCAGCAGGGGAGGTCTTTACGAGCAGTACTTC
cdr3_aa: CASRGGLYEQYF

v_call: TRBV5-1
clone_size: .
d_call: TRBD1
j_call: TRBJ1-2
cdr3_nt: TGCGCCAGCAGCTGGGGGGACAGGGGGAGCTATGGCTACACCTTC
cdr3_aa: CASSWGDRGSYGYTF

v_call: TRBV30
clone_size: .
d_call: .
j_call: TRBJ1-5
cdr3_nt: TGTGCCTGGAGTGACTTATCCGAGGATCAGCCCCAGCATTTT
cdr3_aa: CAWSDLSEDQPQHF

v_call: TRBV7-9
clone_size: .
d_call: .
j_call: TRBJ2-1
cdr3_nt: TGTGCCAGCAGCTTAGGACTGCCGCAGTTCTTC
cdr3_aa: CASSLGLPQFF

v_call: TRBV12-5
clone_size: .
d_call: TRBD1
j_call: TRBJ2-2
cdr3_nt: TGTGCTAGTGGTTTGGTACAGGGGGCGGGCACCGGGGAGCTGTTTTTT
cdr3_aa: CASGLVQGAGTGELFF

v_call: TRBV30
clone_size: .
d_call: TRBD2
j_call: TRBJ2-7
cdr3_nt: TGTGCCTGGAGTAGGGGGACTAGCGGGGTTCCCTACGAGCAGTACTTC
cdr3_aa: CAWSRGTSGVPYEQYF

v_call: TRBV19
clone_size: .
d_call: .
j_call: TRBJ1-1
cdr3_nt: TGTGCCAGTAGTATAGCACTTCGGCAGGGCTTATCAGGAACTGAAGCTTTCTTT
cdr3_aa: CASSIALRQGLSGTEAFF

v_call: TRBV27
clone_size: .
d_call: .
j_call: TRBJ1-6
cdr3_nt: TGTGCCAGCAGTTTATTGGGGGCAAAAAGCTCCTATAATTCACCCCTCCACTTT
cdr3_aa: CASSLLGAKSSYNSPLHF

v_call: TRBV5-1
clone_size: .
d_call: .
j_call: TRBJ1-6
cdr3_nt: TGCGCCAGCAGCTTGGTAAGCGGTGCTGATAATTCACCCCTCCACTTT
cdr3_aa: CASSLVSGADNSPLHF

v_call: TRBV7-6
clone_size: .
d_call: .
j_call: TRBJ2-3
cdr3_nt: TGTGCCAGCAGCCCGAAGAGGGGGAGCACAGATACGCAGTATTTT
cdr3_aa: CASSPKRGSTDTQYF

v_call: TRBV15
clone_size: .
d_call: TRBD1
j_call: TRBJ1-4
cdr3_nt: TGTGCCACCAGCAGAGGCACGACAGGGTTTGTTTCGGTTAATGAAAAACTGTTTTTT
cdr3_aa: CATSRGTTGFVSVNEKLFF

v_call: TRBV7-9
clone_size: .
d_call: TRBD2
j_call: TRBJ2-7
cdr3_nt: TGTGCCAGCAGCTTAGCCCGAGCGGGAGGCTTTGAGCAGTACTTC
cdr3_aa: CASSLARAGGFEQYF

v_call: TRBV9
clone_size: once
d_call: .
j_call: TRBJ2-5
cdr3_nt: TGTGCCAGCAGCGTAAGGGCCGGGACAAGCGAGACCCAGTACTTC
cdr3_aa: CASSVRAGTSETQYF

v_call: TRBV11-2
clone_size: .
d_call: TRBD2
j_call: TRBJ2-3
cdr3_nt: TGTGCCAGCAGCCGCACCGGACTAGCGTCCACAGATACGCAGTATTTT
cdr3_aa: CASSRTGLASTDTQYF

v_call: TRBV29-1
clone_size: .
d_call: TRBD1
j_call: TRBJ1-1
cdr3_nt: TGCAGCGTCTACGGGACAGGGGGAATGTGGACTGAAGCTTTCTTT
cdr3_aa: CSVYGTGGMWTEAFF

v_call: TRBV30
clone_size: .
d_call: .
j_call: TRBJ1-1
cdr3_nt: TGTGCCTGGAGTGTGGACAGTAACACTGAAGCTTTCTTT
cdr3_aa: CAWSVDSNTEAFF

v_call: TRBV6-5
clone_size: few
d_call: TRBD1
j_call: TRBJ1-6
cdr3_nt: TGTGCCAGCAGTTACTCGGGGACAGCCAATTCACCCCTCCACTTT
cdr3_aa: CASSYSGTANSPLHF

v_call: TRBV7-3
clone_size: .
d_call: TRBD1
j_call: TRBJ2-6
cdr3_nt: TGTGCCAGCGGCTCACAGGGGGGCCCTGGGGCCAACGTCCTGACTTTC
cdr3_aa: CASGSQGGPGANVLTF

v_call: TRBV6-1
clone_size: .
d_call: TRBD1
j_call: TRBJ2-7
cdr3_nt: TGTGCCAGCTGTACCCGGACAGGGGCCCCCTACGAGCAGTACTTC
cdr3_aa: CASCTRTGAPYEQYF

v_call: TRBV7-3
clone_size: .
d_call: TRBD1
j_call: TRBJ2-3
cdr3_nt: TGTGCCAGCAGCTCGACAGGGGGCTTGACAGATACGCAGTATTTT
cdr3_aa: CASSSTGGLTDTQYF

v_call: TRBV19
clone_size: .
d_call: TRBD2
j_call: TRBJ2-3
cdr3_nt: TGTGCCACAAGGACTAGCGGGGGGGGAAATACGCAGTATTTT
cdr3_aa: CATRTSGGGNTQYF

v_call: TRBV6-5
clone_size: once
d_call: .
j_call: TRBJ1-1
cdr3_nt: TGTGCCAGCACTTTAACTCAGGGTAGGGATACTGAAGCTTTCTTT
cdr3_aa: CASTLTQGRDTEAFF

v_call: TRBV5-1
clone_size: few
d_call: TRBD1
j_call: TRBJ1-4
cdr3_nt: TGCGCCAGCAGCCAAGACAGGGCGAATGAAAAACTGTTTTTT
cdr3_aa: CASSQDRANEKLFF

v_call: TRBV5-6
clone_size: .
d_call: .
j_call: TRBJ2-3
cdr3_nt: TGTGCCAGCAGCTGGTTGGGGAGTACGAATACGCAGTATTTT
cdr3_aa: CASSWLGSTNTQYF

v_call: TRBV9
clone_size: .
d_call: .
j_call: TRBJ2-2
cdr3_nt: TGTGCCAGCAGCGTAGCCTACACCGGGGAGCTGTTTTTT
cdr3_aa: CASSVAYTGELFF

v_call: TRBV5-4
clone_size: .
d_call: TRBD2
j_call: TRBJ2-7
cdr3_nt: TGTGCCAGCAGCCCCGGGACTAGCGGTATCTACGAGCAGTACTTC
cdr3_aa: CASSPGTSGIYEQYF

v_call: TRBV28
clone_size: .
d_call: TRBD1
j_call: TRBJ2-2
cdr3_nt: TGTGCCAGCAGTTTGGTCAGGGGGCGGGCCGCCGGGGAGCTGTTTTTT
cdr3_aa: CASSLVRGRAAGELFF

v_call: TRBV19
clone_size: .
d_call: .
j_call: TRBJ2-1
cdr3_nt: TGTGCCAGTAGTAATCTCGGGAACTCCTACAATGAGCAGTTCTTC
cdr3_aa: CASSNLGNSYNEQFF

v_call: TRBV4-2
clone_size: .
d_call: .
j_call: TRBJ1-5
cdr3_nt: TGTGCCAGCAGCCAAGAGGCGGCAAGGGGGCAGCCCCAGCATTTT
cdr3_aa: CASSQEAARGQPQHF

v_call: TRBV27
clone_size: .
d_call: TRBD2
j_call: TRBJ2-7
cdr3_nt: TGTGCCAGCAGCCTCCCGACTAGCGGGGGGTCCTACGAGCAGTACTTC
cdr3_aa: CASSLPTSGGSYEQYF

v_call: TRBV11-2
clone_size: .
d_call: TRBD2
j_call: TRBJ2-7
cdr3_nt: TGTGCCAGCAGCTTAGAGCTAGCGGGGACCTACGAGCAGTACTTC
cdr3_aa: CASSLELAGTYEQYF

v_call: TRBV27
clone_size: .
d_call: .
j_call: TRBJ2-7
cdr3_nt: TGTGCCACTAAGGGGACTTGGGCCTACGAGCAGTACTTC
cdr3_aa: CATKGTWAYEQYF

v_call: TRBV18
clone_size: .
d_call: TRBD1
j_call: TRBJ2-5
cdr3_nt: TGTGCCAGCTCACAGATGACAGGGAACCAAGAGACCCAGTACTTC
cdr3_aa: CASSQMTGNQETQYF

v_call: TRBV2
clone_size: .
d_call: TRBD1
j_call: TRBJ1-2
cdr3_nt: TGTGCCAGCACCGTGGGACAGGGCTATGGCTACACCTTC
cdr3_aa: CASTVGQGYGYTF

v_call: TRBV29-1
clone_size: once
d_call: TRBD1
j_call: TRBJ2-2
cdr3_nt: TGCAGCGGGGGGACAGCCAACACCGGGGAGCTGTTTTTT
cdr3_aa: CSGGTANTGELFF

v_call: TRBV7-9
clone_size: .
d_call: TRBD1
j_call: TRBJ2-1
cdr3_nt: TGTGCCAGCAGCTTGCAGGGGGCGTATAATGAGCAGTTCTTC
cdr3_aa: CASSLQGAYNEQFF

v_call: TRBV19
clone_size: .
d_call: .
j_call: TRBJ1-1
cdr3_nt: TGTGCCAGTAGTATAGTAGCAGCCCCCATAGGGGACACTGAAGCTTTCTTT
cdr3_aa: CASSIVAAPIGDTEAFF

v_call: TRBV6-5
clone_size: .
d_call: .
j_call: TRBJ1-6
cdr3_nt: TGTGCCAGCAGTCCACAGGGTTCCTATAATTCACCCCTCCACTTT
cdr3_aa: CASSPQGSYNSPLHF

v_call: TRBV19
clone_size: .
d_call: TRBD1
j_call: TRBJ2-7
cdr3_nt: TGTGCCAGTAGCCCTGGCTCGGACAGGTGGGACCCCTACGAGCAGTACTTC
cdr3_aa: CASSPGSDRWDPYEQYF

v_call: TRBV29-1
clone_size: .
d_call: .
j_call: TRBJ1-4
cdr3_nt: TGCAGCGTTGGAGTCCCGCAGGGTGTTAATGAAAAACTGTTTTTT
cdr3_aa: CSVGVPQGVNEKLFF

v_call: TRBV5-1
clone_size: once
d_call: TRBD1
j_call: TRBJ2-2
cdr3_nt: TGCGCCAGCAGCTACCGGGACAGTAACACCGGGGAGCTGTTTTTT
cdr3_aa: CASSYRDSNTGELFF

v_call: TRBV27
clone_size: .
d_call: TRBD2
j_call: TRBJ2-1
cdr3_nt: TGTGCCAGCAGTTTGGGGGGACTAGCGGACAATGAGCAGTTCTTC
cdr3_aa: CASSLGGLADNEQFF